Below, 28 T cell receptor beta chains from the same sample are listed, as sequenced in a study of T-cell reconstitution after alpha-beta-depleted transplantation in children. Unique molecular identifiers were used in preparing the TCRbeta library. TCRdb ran MiXCR on the PCR reads and lists one entry per CDR3 protein. The data hold some 640,000 distinct CDR3 sequences, with approximately 16% observed a single time. This specimen consisted of PBMCs from the stem cell graft donor, obtained from the stem cell graft. These receptors originate from a human donor who donated a stem cell graft to a child with acute myeloid leukemia.

This clonotype appeared many times. V is TRBV6-1 and J is TRBJ2-1, with a tentative D call TRBD1 (6 bases). With 6 bases removed from V and 0 bases from J, the gap between germline ends came to 6 bases. This CDR3 contains 13 residues. Per the germline V gene, CDR1 is MNHNS and CDR2 is SASEGT. The chain's CDR3 is CASRDSSYNEQFF. CDR3 DNA: TGTGCCAGCAGGGACAGCTCCTACAATGAGCAGTTCTTC.

Ten or more counts support this clonotype. The gene calls are TRBV29-1 and TRBJ1-2, with no clear D. The CDR3 consists of 12 residues. Trimming took 7 bases from V and 2 from J, leaving 11 bases between them. Germline CDR1 and CDR2: SQVTM and ANQGSEA. CDR3 loop: CSGWTENYGYTF. The CDR3 bases are TGCAGCGGCTGGACGGAGAACTATGGCTACACCTTC.

V and J are TRBV18 and TRBJ2-1, with no clear D. V dropped 3 bases and J dropped 10 bases, with 13 bases sitting between them. The CDR3 covers 13 residues. The germline V gene has CDR1 KGHSH and CDR2 LQKENI. The CDR3 spells CASSPLESSEQFF. The DNA for the CDR3 is TGTGCCAGCTCACCCCTGGAGTCCTCGGAGCAGTTCTTC. The full variable domain, in which reference TRBV18 and TRBJ2-1 provide the parts outside the CDR3, is NAGVMQNPRHLVRRRGQEARLRCSPMKGHSHVYWYRQLPEEGLKFMVYLQKENIIDESGMPKERFSAEFPKEGPSILRIQQVVRGDSAAYFCASSPLESSEQFFGPGTRLTVL.

This clonotype has at least ten counts. V and J are TRBV5-1 and TRBJ2-7; no reliable D call. Germline values: CDR1 SGHRS, CDR2 YFSETQ. The CDR3 loop spans 11 amino acids. V gave up 6 bases and J gave up 5 bases, with 9 bases separating them. The DNA of the CDR3 is TGCGCCAGCACCGAAGGGCACGAGCAGTACTTC. It specifies CASTEGHEQYF. The complete variable domain, with remaining parts taken from reference TRBV5-1 and TRBJ2-7, reads KAGVTQTPRYLIKTRGQQVTLSCSPISGHRSVSWYQQTPGQGLQFLFEYFSETQRNKGNFPGRFSGRQFSNSRSEMNVSTLELGDSALYLCASTEGHEQYFGPGTRLTVT.

This clonotype was detected ten times or more. This rearrangement joins TRBV6-5 to TRBJ2-2; D remains ambiguous. Trimming removed 0 bases at V and 2 bases at J, with 4 bases between. This CDR3 is built from 14 residues. The V gene's germline CDR1 is MNHEY and CDR2 SVGAGI. CDR3 sequence: CASSYSRNTGELFF. CDR3 nucleotide sequence: TGTGCCAGCAGTTACTCGAGAAACACCGGGGAGCTGTTTTTT.

Ten or more counts support this clonotype. The chain couples TRBV29-1 to TRBJ1-2; TRBD1 agrees at 7 bases. This CDR3 has 11 amino acids. Germline V gene lookup returns CDR1 SQVTM and CDR2 ANQGSEA. The V segment lost 7 bases and the J segment 8 bases; nucleotides outside the gene matches: 7. CDR3 in amino acids: CSAWDSGGYTF. In nucleotides, the CDR3 is TGCAGCGCTTGGGACAGTGGAGGCTACACCTTC.

This clonotype occurred many times. V gene TRBV20-1 combines with J gene TRBJ1-1; D remains ambiguous. V lost 6 bases, J lost 5 bases, and 19 bases lay in between. CDR3 length equals 14 residues. Germline-derived CDR1 and CDR2 are DFQATT and SNEGSKA (reference sequence). CDR3 sequence reads: CSAVRAGDLTEAFF. The CDR3 DNA sequence: TGCAGTGCCGTCCGGGCCGGGGATTTGACTGAAGCTTTCTTT.

This clonotype was seen many times. V usage is TRBV7-9 and J usage is TRBJ2-1; D unresolved. The CDR3 extends over 15 amino acids. V was pared by 7 bases and J by 4 bases, with 17 bases between. The germline CDR1 and CDR2 sequences are SEHNR and FQNEAQ (reference sequence). The CDR3 nucleotides are TGTGCCAGCACCCCCTCGGTCGTTTCGTACAATGAGCAGTTCTTC. Translated: CASTPSVVSYNEQFF.

This clonotype showed up just a few times. The rearrangement links TRBV27 to TRBJ2-3; possibly TRBD1 or TRBD2 for D (6 bases each). The CDR3 totals 16 residues. V lost 6 bases and J lost 6, with 22 bases in between. Germline assignment: CDR1 MNHEY and CDR2 SMNVEV (reference sequence). The CDR3 DNA is TGTGCCAGCAGCTCTCCCATTCCCCGGGGGCCCGATACGCAGTATTTT. Its translation is CASSSPIPRGPDTQYF.

The V and J genes are TRBV7-2 and TRBJ1-2; 8 bases match TRBD1. Germline V CDR1 and CDR2: SGHTA, FQGNSA. V was pared by 5 bases and J by 5 bases, with 10 bases of the junction left unmatched. CDR3 length: 15 amino acids. The CDR3 is CASSTQTGERYGYTF. Here the CDR3 DNA reads TGTGCCAGCAGCACTCAGACAGGGGAGAGGTATGGCTACACCTTC.

This clonotype was counted between two and nine times. The chain uses TRBV5-1 and TRBJ1-1, with D possibly being TRBD1 (5 bases). Trimming pared 4 bases from V and 0 bases from J, leaving 13 bases between. Per germline, CDR1 SGHRS and CDR2 YFSETQ. This CDR3 has 15 residues. This CDR3 reads CASSPIGGVNTEAFF. DNA for the CDR3: TGCGCCAGCAGCCCTATCGGGGGAGTGAACACTGAAGCTTTCTTT.

Turning to this clonotype: A read error is possible here, since a much larger clone lies one base away. This chain connects TRBV7-3 to TRBJ2-1, with TRBD2 as a possible D gene (5 bases). CDR1 and CDR2 from the germline V gene are SGHTA and FQGTGA. CDR3 size: 17 residues. CDR3 nucleotides: TGTGCCAGCAGCTTAATGGCGAGCGGCCTCTCCTACAATCAGCAGTTCTTC. Translated, it gives CASSLMASGLSYNQQFF.

The rearrangement links TRBV2 to TRBJ2-3, with 12 bases fitting TRBD2. This CDR3 has 16 residues. Unmatched junction bases numbered 8, after V lost 7 bases and J lost 3 bases. The germline gives CDR1 SNHLY, CDR2 FYNNEI. The CDR3 nucleotides read TGTGCCAGCACCTCCACTAGCGGGGGGCCGACAGATACGCAGTATTTT. As protein: CASTSTSGGPTDTQYF.

In this sample, this clonotype turned up many times. The chain is built from TRBV29-1 and TRBJ2-3; TRBD2 matches 14 bases. Germline CDR1 and CDR2: SQVTM and ANQGSEA. V lost 4 bases and J lost 4; bases outside the gene matches: 7. CDR3 size: 16 residues. The CDR3: CSVAPGLAGVADTQYF. CDR3 DNA: TGCAGCGTTGCACCGGGACTAGCGGGGGTGGCAGATACGCAGTATTTT.

The chain carries TRBV20-1 and TRBJ1-5; 9 nucleotides align to TRBD1. The CDR3 totals 14 residues. Germline trimming cut 6 bases from V and 4 bases from J; bases unmatched to any gene: 7. CDR1 and CDR2 from the germline V gene are DFQATT and SNEGSKA (reference sequence). The CDR3 here is CSAGRQGGNQPQHF. In DNA, the CDR3 is TGCAGTGCAGGAAGACAGGGGGGAAATCAGCCCCAGCATTTT.

The genes are TRBV5-6 and TRBJ2-5; tentatively, D is TRBD1 (6 bases). With 1 base removed from V and 5 bases from J, the gap between germline ends came to 18 bases. The CDR3 spans 16 residues. The germline gives CDR1 SGHDT, CDR2 YYEEEE. The CDR3 here is CASSLYGTLVKETQYF. As DNA, the CDR3 is TGTGCCAGCAGCTTGTACGGGACACTCGTAAAGGAGACCCAGTACTTC.

This clonotype was picked up many times. V is TRBV24-1 and J is TRBJ2-3; D is unclear. Germline lookup yields CDR1 KGHDR and CDR2 SFDVKD. The CDR3 extends over 13 amino acids. Trimming shortened V by 5 bases and J by 4 bases, and 9 bases separated the two germline ends. The chain's CDR3 is CATSATDPDTQYF. The CDR3 DNA reads TGTGCCACCAGTGCCACCGACCCAGATACGCAGTATTTT.

This chain links TRBV27 with TRBJ2-7, with TRBD1 identical over 8 bases. The germline V gene encodes CDR1 MNHEY and CDR2 SMNVEV (reference sequence). The CDR3 loop spans 15 amino acids. V trimming: 5 bases; J trimming: 0 bases; junction bases outside the gene matches: 6. The CDR3 is CASSQLGQGSYEQYF. The CDR3 coding sequence is TGTGCCAGCAGTCAATTAGGACAGGGCTCCTACGAGCAGTACTTC.

This clonotype has just one count. This chain connects TRBV11-2 to TRBJ2-7; 7 bases match TRBD2. Trimming took 3 bases from V and 7 from J; bases not matched to a gene: 12. The germline V gene encodes CDR1 SGHAT and CDR2 FQNNGV. The CDR3 runs 15 residues. CDR3 protein: CASSFRGGQASEQYV. DNA for the CDR3: TGTGCCAGCAGCTTCCGGGGAGGGCAGGCCTCAGAGCAGTACGTC.

The gene calls are TRBV11-2 and TRBJ1-1; D may be TRBD1 (6 bases). The CDR3 runs to 15 residues. Deletions cut 5 bases from V and 4 bases from J, with 17 bases between. Looked up from germline, CDR1 is SGHAT and CDR2 is FQNNGV. CDR3 nucleotide sequence: TGTGCCAGCAGCCACGCCCAGGGGCCGGGCACTGAAGCTTTCTTT. As protein: CASSHAQGPGTEAFF.

This clonotype came up a few times. V is TRBV4-1 and J is TRBJ2-3; the match to TRBD1 covers 9 bases. CDR3 length equals 16 residues. From germline, CDR1 is MGHRA and CDR2 YSYEKL. V shed 4 bases and J 4 bases; nucleotides not matched to a gene: 9. The CDR3 is CASSLGGQGIADTQYF. As DNA, the CDR3 is TGCGCCAGCAGCCTGGGGGGACAGGGAATCGCAGATACGCAGTATTTT.

This clonotype was observed a handful of times. The rearrangement joins TRBV20-1 to TRBJ2-2; TRBD2 is a possible D gene (6 bases). This CDR3 is built from 16 residues. The V gene's germline CDR1 is DFQATT and CDR2 SNEGSKA (reference sequence). With 0 bases removed from V and 6 bases from J, the gap between germline ends came to 17 bases. This CDR3 reads CSARDPEGVIAGELFF. CDR3 DNA: TGCAGTGCTAGAGATCCGGAGGGCGTGATCGCCGGGGAGCTGTTTTTT.

Of note for this clonotype: The junction shows a germline mismatch at one end, possibly a read error. The V gene is TRBV29-1, the J gene TRBJ2-1; D call uncertain. CDR1 is SQVTM, CDR2 ANQGSEA, per germline. The CDR3 has 13 amino acids. CDR3 bases: TGCAGCGTTGATTATAGCTCCTACAATGACCAGTTCTTC. This codes for CSVDYSSYNDQFF.

This clonotype was found many times. The V call is TRBV20-1, the J call TRBJ1-1; the D gene is possibly TRBD1 (5 bases). V dropped 4 bases and J dropped 8 bases, with 8 bases sitting between them. From germline, CDR1 is DFQATT and CDR2 SNEGSKA (reference sequence). The CDR3 is 10 residues long. The CDR3 is CSAKEGEAFF. CDR3 bases: TGCAGTGCTAAAGAGGGGGAAGCTTTCTTT.

This clonotype was detected many times. The rearrangement links TRBV5-4 to TRBJ2-6; TRBD1 is a possible D gene (5 bases). V lost 1 base to trimming and J lost 3 bases, with 8 bases between them. The CDR3 runs 15 residues. Per the germline V gene, CDR1 is SGHNT and CDR2 is YYREEE (reference sequence). This CDR3 reads CASSLQGGGANVLTF. CDR3 in DNA: TGTGCCAGCAGCTTGCAGGGCGGTGGGGCCAACGTCCTGACTTTC.

Turning to this clonotype: This may stem from a read error, because a much larger clone lies one nucleotide away. V and J are TRBV20-1 and TRBJ1-5; 7 nucleotides line up with TRBD1. This CDR3 contains 15 residues. CDR1 and CDR2 from the germline V gene are DFQATT and SNEGSKA (reference sequence). CDR3 protein: CGASNRGKANQPQHF. The CDR3 DNA reads as TGCGGTGCTAGCAACAGGGGCAAGGCAAATCAGCCCCAGCATTTT.

This clonotype was recorded at least ten times. This chain connects TRBV6-5 to TRBJ2-1, with D unclear. The CDR3 consists of 13 residues. Trimming shortened V by 0 bases and J by 7 bases, and 7 bases separated the two germline ends. Germline CDR1 reads MNHEY; CDR2 reads SVGAGI. The CDR3 DNA is TGTGCCAGCAGTTACTCTTCCCGGAATGAGCAGTTCTTC. This codes for CASSYSSRNEQFF.

For this clonotype: With a much larger clone just one base away, this may be a read error. The chain is built from TRBV7-2 and TRBJ2-5; TRBD2 is a possible D gene (6 bases). This CDR3 is 13 amino acids long. Germline V lookup: CDR1 SGHTA, CDR2 FQGNSA. The CDR3 spells CAGSLWREETQYF. CDR3 sequence (DNA): TGTGCCGGCAGCTTATGGAGGGAAGAGACCCAGTACTTC.